This T cell receptor beta chain was obtained from a study of OX40 agonist ivuxolimab in advanced cancers. Per the germline V gene, CDR1 is SGHDN and CDR2 is FVKESK. Trimming took 7 bases from V and 1 from J, leaving 10 bases between them. The CDR3 runs 13 residues. The protocol was immunoSEQ multiplex PCR, while the TCRdb copy is restricted to in-frame clones and leaves out a portion. The sample has about 88,000 clones, roughly 85% seen once. The specimen was CD4+ or CD8+ T cells sorted from blood, collected in a trial of the OX40 agonist ivuxolimab. This TCR derives from an adult with an advanced solid tumor such as melanoma, head and neck, liver or kidney cancer. The chain has TRBV14 and TRBJ1-1; no clear D gene. This CDR3 is CASNRAGNTEAFF. CDR3 bases: TGTGCCAGCAACCGGGCAGGGAACACTGAAGCTTTCTTT.